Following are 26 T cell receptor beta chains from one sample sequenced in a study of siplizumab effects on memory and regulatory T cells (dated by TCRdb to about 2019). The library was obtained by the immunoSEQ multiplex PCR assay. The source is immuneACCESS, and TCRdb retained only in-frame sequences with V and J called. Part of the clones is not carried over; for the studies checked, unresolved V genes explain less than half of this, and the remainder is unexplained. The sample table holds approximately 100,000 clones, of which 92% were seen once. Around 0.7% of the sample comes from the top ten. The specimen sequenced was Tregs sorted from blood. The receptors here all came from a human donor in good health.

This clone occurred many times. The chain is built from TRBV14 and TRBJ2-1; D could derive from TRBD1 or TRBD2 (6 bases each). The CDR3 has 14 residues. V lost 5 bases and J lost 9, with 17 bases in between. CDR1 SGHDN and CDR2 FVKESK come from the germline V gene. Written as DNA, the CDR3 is TGTGCCAGCAGCAATCGGGGGACACGAATTGAGCAGTTCTTC. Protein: CASSNRGTRIEQFF. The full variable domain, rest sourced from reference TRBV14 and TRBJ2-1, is EAGVTQFPSHSVIEKGQTVTLRCDPISGHDNLYWYRRVMGKEIKFLLHFVKESKQDESGMPNNRFLAERTGGTYSTLKVQPAELEDSGVYFCASSNRGTRIEQFFGPGTRLTVL.

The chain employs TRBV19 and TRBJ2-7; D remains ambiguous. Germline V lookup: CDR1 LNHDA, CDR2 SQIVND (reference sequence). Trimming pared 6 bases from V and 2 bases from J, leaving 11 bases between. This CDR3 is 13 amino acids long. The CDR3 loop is CASSARVPYEQYF. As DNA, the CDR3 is TGTGCCAGTAGCGCTAGAGTGCCCTACGAGCAGTACTTC.

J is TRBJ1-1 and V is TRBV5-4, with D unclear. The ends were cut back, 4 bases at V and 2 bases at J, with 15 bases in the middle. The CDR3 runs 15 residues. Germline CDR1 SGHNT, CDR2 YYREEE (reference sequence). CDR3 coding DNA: TGTGCCAGCAGCCGCACCTCAGGTGCCAACACTGAAGCTTTCTTT. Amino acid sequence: CASSRTSGANTEAFF.

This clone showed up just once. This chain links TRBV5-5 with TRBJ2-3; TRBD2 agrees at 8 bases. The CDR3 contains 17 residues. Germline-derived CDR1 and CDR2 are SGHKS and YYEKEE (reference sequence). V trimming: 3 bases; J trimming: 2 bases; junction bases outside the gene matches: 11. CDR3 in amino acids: CASSSGLADTSTDTQYF. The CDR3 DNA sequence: TGTGCCAGCAGCTCCGGACTAGCCGACACCTCCACAGATACGCAGTATTTT. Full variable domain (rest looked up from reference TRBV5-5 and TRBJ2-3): DAGVTQSPTHLIKTRGQQVTLRCSPISGHKSVSWYQQVLGQGPQFIFQYYEKEERGRGNFPDRFSARQFPNYSSELNVNALLLGDSALYLCASSSGLADTSTDTQYFGPGTRLTVL.

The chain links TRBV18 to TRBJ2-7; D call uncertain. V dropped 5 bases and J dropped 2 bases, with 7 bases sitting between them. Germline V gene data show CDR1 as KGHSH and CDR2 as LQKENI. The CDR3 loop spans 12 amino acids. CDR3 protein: CASSSNPYEQYF. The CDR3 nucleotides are TGTGCCAGCTCAAGTAATCCCTACGAGCAGTACTTC.

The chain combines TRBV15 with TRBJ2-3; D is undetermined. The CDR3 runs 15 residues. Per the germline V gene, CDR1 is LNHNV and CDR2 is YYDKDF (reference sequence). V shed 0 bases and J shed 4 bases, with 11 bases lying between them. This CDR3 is CATSRDKLIADTQYF. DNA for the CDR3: TGTGCCACCAGCAGAGATAAGTTGATTGCAGATACGCAGTATTTT. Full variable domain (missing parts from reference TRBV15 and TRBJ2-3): DAMVIQNPRYQVTQFGKPVTLSCSQTLNHNVMYWYQQKSSQAPKLLFHYYDKDFNNEADTPDNFQSRRPNTSFCFLDIRSPGLGDTAMYLCATSRDKLIADTQYFGPGTRLTVL.

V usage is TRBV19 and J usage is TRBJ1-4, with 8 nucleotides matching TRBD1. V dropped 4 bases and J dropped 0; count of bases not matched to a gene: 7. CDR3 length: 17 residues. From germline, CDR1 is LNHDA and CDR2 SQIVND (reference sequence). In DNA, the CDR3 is TGTGCCAGTAGTACCCCAGGGGGCGGACCAACTAATGAAAAACTGTTTTTT. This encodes CASSTPGGGPTNEKLFF.

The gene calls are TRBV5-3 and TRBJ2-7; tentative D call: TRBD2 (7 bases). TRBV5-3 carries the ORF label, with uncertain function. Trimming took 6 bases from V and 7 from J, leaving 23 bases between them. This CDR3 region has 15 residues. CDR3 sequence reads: CARTNGGGRAGEQYF. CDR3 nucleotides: TGTGCCAGAACCAACGGAGGGGGGAGGGCCGGGGAGCAGTACTTC.

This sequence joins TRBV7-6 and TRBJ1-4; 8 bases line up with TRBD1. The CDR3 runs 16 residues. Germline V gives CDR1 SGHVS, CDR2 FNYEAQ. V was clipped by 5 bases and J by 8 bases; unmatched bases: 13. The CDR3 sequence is CASSPVRGQGVEKLFF. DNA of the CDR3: TGTGCCAGCAGCCCCGTGAGAGGACAGGGAGTCGAAAAACTGTTTTTT.

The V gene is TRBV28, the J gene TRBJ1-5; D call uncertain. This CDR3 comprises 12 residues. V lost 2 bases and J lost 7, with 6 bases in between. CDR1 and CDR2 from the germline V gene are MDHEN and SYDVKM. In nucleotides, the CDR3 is TGTGCCAGCAGTTTACAGTACCAGCCCCAGCATTTT. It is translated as CASSLQYQPQHF.

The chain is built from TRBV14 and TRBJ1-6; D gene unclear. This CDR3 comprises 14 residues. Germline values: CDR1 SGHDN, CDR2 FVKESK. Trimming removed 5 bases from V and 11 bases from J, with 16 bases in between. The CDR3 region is CASSGLLAATPLHF. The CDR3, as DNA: TGTGCCAGCAGCGGTCTATTAGCAGCGACACCCCTCCACTTT.

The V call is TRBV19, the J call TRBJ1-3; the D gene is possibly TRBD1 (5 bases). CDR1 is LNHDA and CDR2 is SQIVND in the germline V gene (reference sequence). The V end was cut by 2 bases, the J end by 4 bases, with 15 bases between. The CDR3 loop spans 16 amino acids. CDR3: CASSISRAGSGNTIYF. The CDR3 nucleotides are TGTGCCAGTAGTATATCCCGCGCAGGGTCCGGAAACACCATATATTTT. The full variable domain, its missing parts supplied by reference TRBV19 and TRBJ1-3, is DGGITQSPKYLFRKEGQNVTLSCEQNLNHDAMYWYRQDPGQGLRLIYYSQIVNDFQKGDIAEGYSVSREKKESFPLTVTSAQKNPTAFYLCASSISRAGSGNTIYFGEGSWLTVV.

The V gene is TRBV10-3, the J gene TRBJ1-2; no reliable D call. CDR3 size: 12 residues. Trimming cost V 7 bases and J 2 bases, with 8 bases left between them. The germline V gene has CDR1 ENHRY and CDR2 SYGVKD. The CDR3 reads CAINYGNYGYTF. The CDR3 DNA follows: TGTGCCATCAACTACGGAAACTATGGCTACACCTTC.

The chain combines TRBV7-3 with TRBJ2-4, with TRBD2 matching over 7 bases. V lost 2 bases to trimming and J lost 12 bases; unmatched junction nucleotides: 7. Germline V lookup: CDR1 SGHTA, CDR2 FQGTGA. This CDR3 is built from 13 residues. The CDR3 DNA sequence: TGTGCCAGCAGCTTACAGGGCGGGAGCGCTCAGTACTTC. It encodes CASSLQGGSAQYF.

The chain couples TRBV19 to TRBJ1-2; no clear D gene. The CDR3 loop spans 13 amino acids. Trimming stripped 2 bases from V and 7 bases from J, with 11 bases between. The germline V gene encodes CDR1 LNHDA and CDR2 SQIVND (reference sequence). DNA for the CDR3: TGTGCCAGTAGTATATCGAGGGCGACTGGCTACACCTTC. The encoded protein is CASSISRATGYTF.

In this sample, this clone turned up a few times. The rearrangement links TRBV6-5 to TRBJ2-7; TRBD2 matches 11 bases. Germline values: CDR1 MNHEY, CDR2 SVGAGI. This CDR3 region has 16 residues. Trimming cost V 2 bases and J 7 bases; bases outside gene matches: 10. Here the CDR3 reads CASSYRRTSGLEEQYF. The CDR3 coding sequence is TGTGCCAGCAGTTACCGAAGGACTAGCGGGCTTGAGGAGCAGTACTTC.

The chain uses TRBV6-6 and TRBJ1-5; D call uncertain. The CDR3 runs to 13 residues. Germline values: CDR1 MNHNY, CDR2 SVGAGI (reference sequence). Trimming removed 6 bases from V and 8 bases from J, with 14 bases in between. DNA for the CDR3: TGTGCCAGCAGGGATGGAGTATATAAGCCCCAGCATTTT. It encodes CASRDGVYKPQHF.

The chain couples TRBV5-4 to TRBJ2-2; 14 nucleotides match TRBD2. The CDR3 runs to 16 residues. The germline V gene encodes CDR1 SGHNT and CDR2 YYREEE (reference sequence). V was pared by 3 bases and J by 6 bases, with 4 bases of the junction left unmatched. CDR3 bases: TGTGCCAGCAGCTGGGGGACTAGCGGGAGTTCCGGGGAGCTGTTTTTT. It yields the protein CASSWGTSGSSGELFF.

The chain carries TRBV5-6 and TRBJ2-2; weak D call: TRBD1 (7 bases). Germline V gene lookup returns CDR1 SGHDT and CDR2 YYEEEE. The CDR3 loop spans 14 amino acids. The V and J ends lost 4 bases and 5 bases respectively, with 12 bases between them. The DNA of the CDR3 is TGTGCCAGCAGCCCGACAGGGAGGACCGGGGAGCTGTTTTTT. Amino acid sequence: CASSPTGRTGELFF. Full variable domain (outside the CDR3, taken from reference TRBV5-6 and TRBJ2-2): DAGVTQSPTHLIKTRGQQVTLRCSPKSGHDTVSWYQQALGQGPQFIFQYYEEEERQRGNFPDRFSGHQFPNYSSELNVNALLLGDSALYLCASSPTGRTGELFFGEGSRLTVL.

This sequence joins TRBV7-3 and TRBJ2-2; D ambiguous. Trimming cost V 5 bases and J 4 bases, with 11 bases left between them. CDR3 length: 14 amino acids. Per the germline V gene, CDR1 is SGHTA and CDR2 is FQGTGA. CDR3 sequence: CASSPLTATGELFF. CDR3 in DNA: TGTGCCAGCAGCCCCTTAACGGCCACCGGGGAGCTGTTTTTT.

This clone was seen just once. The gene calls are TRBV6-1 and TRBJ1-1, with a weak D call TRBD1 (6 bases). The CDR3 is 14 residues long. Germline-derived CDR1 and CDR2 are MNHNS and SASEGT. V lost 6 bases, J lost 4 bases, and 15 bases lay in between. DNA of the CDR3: TGTGCCAGCAGGCCTGGACAGCCGGGCACTGAAGCTTTCTTT. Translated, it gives CASRPGQPGTEAFF.

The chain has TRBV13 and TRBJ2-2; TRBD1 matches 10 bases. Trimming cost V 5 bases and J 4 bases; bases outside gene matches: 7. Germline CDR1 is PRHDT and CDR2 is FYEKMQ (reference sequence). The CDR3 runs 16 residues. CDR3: CASSDPGQGTTGELFF. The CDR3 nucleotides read TGTGCCAGCAGCGATCCGGGACAGGGGACCACCGGGGAGCTGTTTTTT. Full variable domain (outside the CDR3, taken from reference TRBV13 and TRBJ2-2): AAGVIQSPRHLIKEKRETATLKCYPIPRHDTVYWYQQGPGQDPQFLISFYEKMQSDKGSIPDRFSAQQFSDYHSELNMSSLELGDSALYFCASSDPGQGTTGELFFGEGSRLTVL.

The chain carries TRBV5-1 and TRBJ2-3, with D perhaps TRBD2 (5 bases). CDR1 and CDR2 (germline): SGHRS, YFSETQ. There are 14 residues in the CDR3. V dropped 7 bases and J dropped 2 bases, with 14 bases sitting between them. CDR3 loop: CASQAGLHTDTQYF. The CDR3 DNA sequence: TGCGCCAGCCAGGCCGGACTGCACACAGATACGCAGTATTTT.

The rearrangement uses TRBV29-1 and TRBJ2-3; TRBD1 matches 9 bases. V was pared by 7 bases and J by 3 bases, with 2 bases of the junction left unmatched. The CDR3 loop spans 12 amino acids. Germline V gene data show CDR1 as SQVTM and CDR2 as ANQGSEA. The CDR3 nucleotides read TGCAGCGAGGGACAGGGAACAGATACGCAGTATTTT. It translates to CSEGQGTDTQYF.

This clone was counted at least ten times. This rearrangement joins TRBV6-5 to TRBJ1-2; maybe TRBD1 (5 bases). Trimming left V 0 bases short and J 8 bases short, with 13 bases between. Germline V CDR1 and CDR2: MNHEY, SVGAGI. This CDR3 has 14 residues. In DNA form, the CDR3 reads TGTGCCAGCAGTTACTCGATTGGGGCAAACGGCTACACCTTC. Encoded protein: CASSYSIGANGYTF.

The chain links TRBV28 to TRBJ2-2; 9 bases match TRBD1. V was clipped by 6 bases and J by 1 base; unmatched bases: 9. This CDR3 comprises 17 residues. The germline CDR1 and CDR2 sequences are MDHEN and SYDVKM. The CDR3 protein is CASRTNRGRGNTGELFF. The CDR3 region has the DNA TGTGCCAGCAGGACGAACAGGGGGCGGGGGAACACCGGGGAGCTGTTTTTT.